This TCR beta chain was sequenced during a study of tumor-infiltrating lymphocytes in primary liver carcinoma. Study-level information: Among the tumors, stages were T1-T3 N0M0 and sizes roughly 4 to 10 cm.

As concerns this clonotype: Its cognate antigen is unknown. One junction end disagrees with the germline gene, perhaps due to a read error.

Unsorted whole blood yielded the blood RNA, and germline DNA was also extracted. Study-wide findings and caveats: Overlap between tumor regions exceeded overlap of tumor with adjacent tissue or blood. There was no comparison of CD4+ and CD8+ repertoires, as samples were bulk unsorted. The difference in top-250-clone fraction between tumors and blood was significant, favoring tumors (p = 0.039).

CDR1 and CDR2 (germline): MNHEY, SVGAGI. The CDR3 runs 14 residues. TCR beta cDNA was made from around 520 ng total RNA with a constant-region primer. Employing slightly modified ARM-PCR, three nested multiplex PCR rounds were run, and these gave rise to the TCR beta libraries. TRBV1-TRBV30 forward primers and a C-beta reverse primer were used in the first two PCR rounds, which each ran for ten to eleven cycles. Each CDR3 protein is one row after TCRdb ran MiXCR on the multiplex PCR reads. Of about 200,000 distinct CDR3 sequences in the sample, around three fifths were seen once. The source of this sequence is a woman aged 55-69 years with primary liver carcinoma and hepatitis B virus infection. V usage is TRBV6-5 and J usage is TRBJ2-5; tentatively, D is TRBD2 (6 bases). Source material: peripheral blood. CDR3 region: CVSNQGGTRKTQYF. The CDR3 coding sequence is TGTGTCAGCAACCAAGGAGGGACGCGAAAGACCCAGTACTTC.